This entry lists 32 T cell receptor beta chains sequenced from one sample in a study of blood T cell repertoires in COVID-19. Using immunoSEQ multiplex PCR, the repertoire was profiled, and TCRdb retains in-frame clones only, with some absent. The data hold nearly 45,000 clones, with roughly four fifths observed a single time. Sample: peripheral blood. These TCRs come from a human donor in a cohort sampled during active COVID-19.

The chain uses TRBV6-2 or TRBV6-3 and TRBJ1-1; D possibly corresponds to TRBD1 (5 bases). Trimming took off 5 bases at V and 1 base at J, with 17 bases between the two ends. In germline, CDR1 is MNHEY, CDR2 SVGEGT. The length of the CDR3 is 16 residues. CDR3 amino acids: CASSPERSTGNTEAFF. The CDR3, as DNA: TGTGCCAGCAGTCCGGAACGTTCTACAGGGAACACTGAAGCTTTCTTT.

This clone came up once. V usage is TRBV7-6 and J usage is TRBJ1-4; possible D gene TRBD1, 6 bases. Germline assignment: CDR1 SGHVS and CDR2 FNYEAQ. The CDR3 length is 15 residues. V lost 1 base and J 4 bases, leaving 10 bases between the germline ends. CDR3 nucleotide sequence: TGTGCCAGCAGCTTAGATCCAGGGGTTAATGAAAAACTGTTTTTT. Its protein is CASSLDPGVNEKLFF. The full variable domain, with the rest looked up from reference TRBV7-6 and TRBJ1-4, is GAGVSQSPRYKVTKRGQDVALRCDPISGHVSLYWYRQALGQGPEFLTYFNYEAQQDKSGLPNDRFSAERPEGSISTLTIQRTEQRDSAMYRCASSLDPGVNEKLFFGSGTQLSVL.

This clone has a handful of counts. V is TRBV6-2 or TRBV6-3 and J is TRBJ1-5; TRBD1 agrees at 7 bases. Unmatched junction bases numbered 10, after V lost 5 bases and J lost 0 bases. The length of the CDR3 is 17 residues. Germline V gene sequence: CDR1 MNHEY, CDR2 SVGEGT. The CDR3, as DNA: TGTGCCAGCAGTAAAAACAGGGGACGTTATAGCAATCAGCCCCAGCATTTT. It yields the protein CASSKNRGRYSNQPQHF.

The genes are TRBV21-1 and TRBJ2-3; TRBD1, the D gene given by the table, was not confirmed from the DNA. TRBV21-1 is recorded as a pseudogene. The CDR3 sequence is 16 residues long. CDR3: CASSKRTGDRTDTQYF. Here the CDR3 DNA reads TGTGCCAGCAGCAAACGGACAGGGGATCGCACAGATACGCAGTATTTT.

V gene TRBV7-2 combines with J gene TRBJ1-5; the match to TRBD1 covers 8 bases. V shed 5 bases, J shed 2 bases, and the junction held 5 bases outside the gene matches. CDR1 is SGHTA, CDR2 FQGNSA, per germline. There are 15 residues in the CDR3. This CDR3 is CASSPGQAGNQPQHF. The CDR3 DNA reads as TGTGCCAGCAGCCCGGGACAGGCGGGCAATCAGCCCCAGCATTTT.

The chain carries TRBV4-1 and TRBJ2-7, with 11 positions matching TRBD2. This CDR3 contains 15 residues. CDR1 MGHRA and CDR2 YSYEKL come from the germline V gene. V was pared by 5 bases and J by 5 bases, with 8 bases of the junction left unmatched. In nucleotides, the CDR3 is TGCGCCAGCAGCTTCACTAGCGGGAGAAGGGACGAGCAGTACTTC. It yields the protein CASSFTSGRRDEQYF.

CDR3 in amino acids: CASSQDSLRKLFF. CDR3 nucleotides: TGTGCCAGCAGCCAAGATTCCCTCCGGAAACTGTTTTTT. The chain carries TRBV3-1 (or the pseudogene TRBV3-2) and TRBJ1-4; D is undetermined. This CDR3 has 13 amino acids. Trimming cost V 0 bases and J 11 bases, with 10 bases left between them. The germline V gene has CDR1 LGHDT and CDR2 YNNKEL (reference sequence).

In this sample, this clone turned up a few times. V is TRBV18 and J is TRBJ2-1; 14 positions match TRBD2. The germline CDR1 and CDR2 sequences are KGHSH and LQKENI. The ends lost 1 base at V and 0 bases at J; junction bases unmatched: 8. The CDR3 is made up of 20 amino acids. CDR3 residues: CASSPRPGLAGESSYNEQFF. As DNA, the CDR3 is TGTGCCAGCTCACCACGACCGGGACTAGCGGGAGAGAGCTCCTACAATGAGCAGTTCTTC.

The DNA for the CDR3 is TGTGCCAGCAGTCGGGACAGGAACACTGAAGCTTTCTTT. Translating it yields CASSRDRNTEAFF. The gene calls are TRBV11-2 and TRBJ1-1; 7 bases map to TRBD1. Germline loops: CDR1 SGHAT, CDR2 FQNNGV. The V segment lost 6 bases and the J segment 1 base; nucleotides outside the gene matches: 2. The CDR3 is made up of 13 amino acids. Complete variable domain (other parts from reference TRBV11-2 and TRBJ1-1): EAGVAQSPRYKIIEKRQSVAFWCNPISGHATLYWYQQILGQGPKLLIQFQNNGVVDDSQLPKDRFSAERLKGVDSTLKIQPAKLEDSAVYLCASSRDRNTEAFFGQGTRLTVV.

The rearrangement links TRBV5-1 to TRBJ2-7; tentatively, D is TRBD2 (6 bases). Germline V gives CDR1 SGHRS, CDR2 YFSETQ. The length of the CDR3 is 15 residues. Trimming left V 4 bases short and J 6 bases short, with 20 bases between. CDR3 coding DNA: TGCGCCAGCAGCGCGGGACTCCTCCTGGTGGGCGAGCAGTACTTC. This codes for CASSAGLLLVGEQYF.

CDR3 DNA: TGTGCCAGCAGTTCCCAGCGGGAGGGCCGGTACGAGCAGTACTTC. It specifies CASSSQREGRYEQYF. The rearrangement links TRBV6-2 or TRBV6-3 to TRBJ2-7; TRBD2 matches at 10 bases. The CDR3 has 15 amino acids. V lost 4 bases and J lost 4; bases outside the gene matches: 7. Germline V lookup: CDR1 MNHEY, CDR2 SVGEGT.

The rearrangement joins TRBV28 to TRBJ2-1; D remains ambiguous. The CDR3 length is 14 residues. Germline assignment: CDR1 MDHEN and CDR2 SYDVKM. Trimming shortened V by 5 bases and J by 3 bases, and 11 bases separated the two germline ends. Written as DNA, the CDR3 is TGTGCCAGCAGTCCCGGGTCCCTCTACAATGAGCAGTTCTTC. This sequence encodes CASSPGSLYNEQFF.

The chain has TRBV5-1 and TRBJ2-1, with 7 bases identical to TRBD2. The CDR3 has 16 residues. Germline V gene sequence: CDR1 SGHRS, CDR2 YFSETQ. The J segment lost 0 bases and the V segment lost 1 base, leaving 4 bases of the junction unmatched. CDR3 residues: CASSLSGGSSYNEQFF. The CDR3 DNA sequence: TGCGCCAGCAGCTTGTCCGGGGGGAGCTCCTACAATGAGCAGTTCTTC.

The gene calls are TRBV19 and TRBJ1-1; a weak D match, TRBD1 (5 bases). The germline gives CDR1 LNHDA, CDR2 SQIVND (reference sequence). Trimming left V 8 bases short and J 1 base short, with 11 bases between. The CDR3 has 13 residues. CDR3 in DNA: TGTGCCAGTTCAGTTACAGGGAACACTGAAGCTTTCTTT. Its protein is CASSVTGNTEAFF.

The gene calls are TRBV12-3 or TRBV12-4 and TRBJ2-3; D uncertain. With 5 bases removed from V and 7 bases from J, the gap between germline ends came to 13 bases. The CDR3 length is 13 residues. The CDR3 loop is CASSPDQRNTQYF. CDR3 coding DNA: TGTGCCAGCAGTCCCGACCAGCGAAATACGCAGTATTTT.

V usage is TRBV21-1 and J usage is TRBJ2-1; the table's D gene call, TRBD2, was not cross checked with the DNA. TRBV21-1 is termed a pseudogene. CDR3 length equals 11 residues. For the CDR3, the DNA is TGTGCCAGCAGCAAAGATAAAGAGCAGTTCTTC. It specifies CASSKDKEQFF.

This clone was counted a single time. The V gene is TRBV20-1, the J gene TRBJ2-1; 11 bases align to TRBD2. V trimming: 3 bases; J trimming: 9 bases; junction bases outside the gene matches: 7. This CDR3 is 14 amino acids long. CDR1 and CDR2 from the germline V gene are DFQATT and SNEGSKA (reference sequence). In DNA, the CDR3 is TGCAGTGCTAGTAATCTAGCGGGAGGCATTGAGCAGTTCTTC. Amino acids: CSASNLAGGIEQFF.

This clone was observed a single time. The V gene is TRBV7-9, the J gene TRBJ1-1; D ambiguous. CDR3 size: 14 residues. V was cut by 5 bases and J by 5 bases, with 15 bases left in between. Germline CDR1 reads SEHNR; CDR2 reads FQNEAQ (reference sequence). CDR3 in amino acids: CASSQTPPGTEAFF. CDR3 bases: TGTGCCAGCAGCCAGACACCGCCGGGGACTGAAGCTTTCTTT.

The V call is TRBV18, the J call TRBJ1-1; D is ambiguous. Looked up from germline, CDR1 is KGHSH and CDR2 is LQKENI. The CDR3 consists of 15 residues. V shed 2 bases and J shed 3 bases, with 13 bases lying between them. The CDR3 DNA follows: TGTGCCAGCTCACCAACCCCCGGTTTAGACACTGAAGCTTTCTTT. This codes for CASSPTPGLDTEAFF.

This rearrangement joins TRBV6-5 to TRBJ1-5; tentative D call: TRBD1 (5 bases). The CDR3 totals 15 residues. Germline CDR1 and CDR2: MNHEY and SVGAGI. V shed 0 bases and J shed 4 bases, with 10 bases lying between them. CDR3 residues: CASSYSSRGNQPQHF. Here the CDR3 DNA reads TGTGCCAGCAGTTACTCATCCCGGGGGAATCAGCCCCAGCATTTT.

This chain connects TRBV7-9 to TRBJ2-3; TRBD2 matches 16 bases. Germline V gives CDR1 SEHNR, CDR2 FQNEAQ (reference sequence). The CDR3 length is 17 residues. With 5 bases clipped from V and 6 bases from J, the junction kept 8 bases outside the gene matches. Here the CDR3 reads CASSAPGLAGGGDTQYF. DNA for the CDR3: TGTGCCAGCAGCGCTCCGGGACTAGCGGGAGGGGGCGATACGCAGTATTTT. Looking up the rest from reference TRBV7-9 and TRBJ2-3 gives the full variable domain: DTGVSQNPRHKITKRGQNVTFRCDPISEHNRLYWYRQTLGQGPEFLTYFQNEAQLEKSRLLSDRFSAERPKGSFSTLEIQRTEQGDSAMYLCASSAPGLAGGGDTQYFGPGTRLTVL.

This clone was seen a single time. The chain has TRBV6-5 and TRBJ2-7; 10 bases match TRBD1. The CDR3 is made up of 14 amino acids. The ends lost 6 bases at V and 1 base at J; junction bases unmatched: 3. Germline CDR1 is MNHEY and CDR2 is SVGAGI. The CDR3 DNA reads as TGTGCCAGCAGAAGGGGACAGGGGTCCTACGAGCAGTACTTC. Translated, it gives CASRRGQGSYEQYF.

The CDR3 protein is CASSAWDSSNYGYTF. For the CDR3, the DNA is TGTGCCAGCAGCGCCTGGGACAGTTCAAACTATGGCTACACCTTC. V usage is TRBV7-9 and J usage is TRBJ1-2, with TRBD1 identical over 7 bases. CDR3 length: 15 residues. The V segment lost 5 bases and the J segment 2 bases; nucleotides outside the gene matches: 8. Germline CDR1 and CDR2: SEHNR and FQNEAQ (reference sequence). Based on the CDR3 plus reference TRBV7-9 and TRBJ1-2, the full variable domain is DTGVSQNPRHKITKRGQNVTFRCDPISEHNRLYWYRQTLGQGPEFLTYFQNEAQLEKSRLLSDRFSAERPKGSFSTLEIQRTEQGDSAMYLCASSAWDSSNYGYTFGSGTRLTVV.

The chain recombines TRBV27 with TRBJ1-5; D possibly corresponds to TRBD1 (6 bases). V lost 2 bases and J 6 bases, leaving 11 bases between the germline ends. This CDR3 has 14 amino acids. CDR1 and CDR2 (germline): MNHEY, SMNVEV (reference sequence). For the CDR3, the DNA is TGTGCCAGCAGTTTAGTAAGGGGGGGTCAGCCCCAGCATTTT. This translates into CASSLVRGGQPQHF.

This clone occurred a few times. V gene TRBV6-4 combines with J gene TRBJ2-2, with 7 bases aligning to TRBD1. Germline trimming cut 4 bases from V and 6 bases from J; bases unmatched to any gene: 5. The CDR3 spans 14 residues. In germline, CDR1 is MRHNA, CDR2 SNTAGT. The CDR3 spells CASSAGQQSGELFF. In DNA form, the CDR3 reads TGTGCCAGCAGTGCGGGACAGCAATCCGGGGAGCTGTTTTTT.

The V call is TRBV10-1, the J call TRBJ2-3; 11 bases line up with TRBD2. The CDR3 has 20 amino acids. Germline assignment: CDR1 WNHNN and CDR2 SYGVQD (reference sequence). V lost 8 bases, J lost 4 bases, and 23 bases stayed unmatched. The CDR3, as DNA: TGCGCCAGCGCCCGTGAGAGGTTGGTAGCGGGAGGGGTTCGGGCAGATACGCAGTATTTT. It is translated as CASARERLVAGGVRADTQYF.

The V gene is TRBV7-2, the J gene TRBJ2-5, with 7 bases fitting TRBD2. The CDR3 spans 14 residues. Germline CDR1 reads SGHTA; CDR2 reads FQGNSA. Losses at the gene ends were 0 bases for V and 6 bases for J; bases not matched to a gene: 4. CDR3 DNA: TGTGCCAGCAGCTTAGCGGGAGCGGGGAAGACCCAGTACTTC. Translating it yields CASSLAGAGKTQYF.

V is TRBV10-1 and J is TRBJ2-2; no definite D call. The CDR3 length is 13 residues. Trimming left V 4 bases short and J 4 bases short, with 7 bases between. Germline CDR1 and CDR2: WNHNN and SYGVQD (reference sequence). As DNA, the CDR3 is TGCGCCAGCAGTGGTAGTTTCACCGGGGAGCTGTTTTTT. It specifies CASSGSFTGELFF.

CDR3 nucleotide sequence: TGTGCCAGCAGATCCGGGGGACACACCGGGGAGCTGTTTTTT. This encodes CASRSGGHTGELFF. The chain is built from TRBV27 and TRBJ2-2, with a weak D call TRBD2 (6 bases). This CDR3 comprises 14 residues. V lost 6 bases to trimming and J lost 3 bases, with 11 bases between them. The germline gives CDR1 MNHEY, CDR2 SMNVEV (reference sequence).

This clone was counted only a few times. V is TRBV2 and J is TRBJ2-2, with D unresolved. The CDR3 is 14 residues long. Trimming took 5 bases from V and 4 from J, leaving 11 bases between them. Per germline, CDR1 SNHLY and CDR2 FYNNEI. CDR3 sequence: CASSLQVGTGELFF. In nucleotides, the CDR3 is TGTGCCAGCAGTCTTCAAGTCGGCACCGGGGAGCTGTTTTTT.

On this clone itself: The sample contains more than one DNA sequence encoding this CDR3. The J gene is TRBJ1-1, the V gene TRBV28; D ambiguous. The CDR3 length is 14 residues. Between the trimmed V and J ends, which lost 3 bases and 0 bases, there was a span of 8 bases. The germline V gene has CDR1 MDHEN and CDR2 SYDVKM. CDR3 loop: CASSLAGMNTEAFF. The CDR3 DNA is TGTGCCAGCAGTTTGGCAGGAATGAACACTGAAGCTTTCTTT.

This clone occurred once. The gene calls are TRBV9 and TRBJ2-2; no clear D gene. The CDR3 extends over 14 amino acids. Trimming removed 3 bases at V and 1 base at J, with 7 bases between. Germline values: CDR1 SGDLS, CDR2 YYNGEE. CDR3 sequence (DNA): TGTGCCAGCAGCGCCTCCGGGAACACCGGGGAGCTGTTTTTT. Encoded protein: CASSASGNTGELFF.